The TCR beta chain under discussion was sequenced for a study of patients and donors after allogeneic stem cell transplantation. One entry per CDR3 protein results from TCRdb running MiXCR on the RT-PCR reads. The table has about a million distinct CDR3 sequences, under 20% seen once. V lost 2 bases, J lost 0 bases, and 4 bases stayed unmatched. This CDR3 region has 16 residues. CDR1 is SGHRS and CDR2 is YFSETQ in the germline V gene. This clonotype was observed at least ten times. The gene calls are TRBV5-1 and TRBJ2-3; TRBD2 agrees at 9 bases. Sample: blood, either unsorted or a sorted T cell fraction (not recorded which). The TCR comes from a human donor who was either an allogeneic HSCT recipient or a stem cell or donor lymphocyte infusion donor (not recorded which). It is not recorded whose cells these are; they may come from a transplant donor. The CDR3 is CASSFFSGGSTDTQYF. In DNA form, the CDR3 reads TGCGCCAGCAGCTTCTTTAGCGGGGGAAGCACAGATACGCAGTATTTT.